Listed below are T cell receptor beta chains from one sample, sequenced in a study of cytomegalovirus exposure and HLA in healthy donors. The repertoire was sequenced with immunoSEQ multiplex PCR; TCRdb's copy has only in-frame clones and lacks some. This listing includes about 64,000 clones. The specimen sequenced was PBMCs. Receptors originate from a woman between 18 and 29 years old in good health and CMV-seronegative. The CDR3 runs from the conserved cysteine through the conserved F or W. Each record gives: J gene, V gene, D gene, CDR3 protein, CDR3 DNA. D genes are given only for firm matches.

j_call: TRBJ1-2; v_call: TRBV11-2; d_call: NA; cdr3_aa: CASSPTGTPKEYGYTF; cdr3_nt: TGTGCCAGCAGCCCCACTGGGACACCTAAGGAGTATGGCTACACCTTC
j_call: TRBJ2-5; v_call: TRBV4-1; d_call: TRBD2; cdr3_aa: CASSQGLAEQETQYF; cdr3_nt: TGCGCCAGCAGCCAGGGACTAGCGGAGCAAGAGACCCAGTACTTC
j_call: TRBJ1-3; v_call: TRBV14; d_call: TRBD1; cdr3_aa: CASSQRQGGGNTIYF; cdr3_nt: TGTGCCAGCAGCCAAAGACAGGGAGGTGGAAACACCATATATTTT
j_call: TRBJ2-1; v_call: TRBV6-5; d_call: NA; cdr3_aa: CASSYRGNDEQFF; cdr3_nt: TGTGCCAGCAGTTACCGGGGTAATGATGAGCAGTTCTTC
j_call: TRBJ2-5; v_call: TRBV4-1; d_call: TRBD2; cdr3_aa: CASSQEVGGARETQYF; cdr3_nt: TGCGCCAGCAGCCAAGAAGTCGGGGGGGCAAGGGAGACCCAGTACTTC
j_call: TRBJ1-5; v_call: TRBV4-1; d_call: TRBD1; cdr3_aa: CASSQPTDRVGNQPQHF; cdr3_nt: TGCGCCAGCAGCCAACCAACTGACAGGGTAGGCAATCAGCCCCAGCATTTT
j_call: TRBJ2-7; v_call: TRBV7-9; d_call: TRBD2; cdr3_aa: CASSTTSGGVEQYF; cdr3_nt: TGTGCCAGCAGCACGACTAGCGGGGGTGTCGAGCAGTACTTC
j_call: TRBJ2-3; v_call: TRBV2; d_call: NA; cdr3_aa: CASSFSRTDTQYF; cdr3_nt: TGTGCCAGCAGTTTCTCTAGGACAGATACGCAGTATTTT
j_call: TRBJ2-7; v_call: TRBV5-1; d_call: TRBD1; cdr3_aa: CASSLGLDRGYEQYF; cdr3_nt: TGCGCCAGCAGCTTGGGACTGGACAGGGGTTACGAGCAGTACTTC
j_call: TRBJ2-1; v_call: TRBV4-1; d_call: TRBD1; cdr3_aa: CASSHPGTGGNEQFF; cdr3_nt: TGCGCCAGCAGCCACCCCGGGACAGGGGGCAATGAGCAGTTCTTC
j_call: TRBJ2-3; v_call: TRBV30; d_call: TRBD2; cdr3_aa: CAWVGGLAGIGASTDTQYF; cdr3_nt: TGTGCCTGGGTGGGGGGACTAGCGGGGATCGGGGCTAGCACAGATACGCAGTATTTT
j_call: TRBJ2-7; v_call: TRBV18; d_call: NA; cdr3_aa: CASSPRPGAGEQYF; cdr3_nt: TGTGCCAGCTCACCACGCCCAGGGGCTGGCGAGCAGTACTTC
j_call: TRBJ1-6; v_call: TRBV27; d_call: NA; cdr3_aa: CASTSQGSSYNSPLHF; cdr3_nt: TGTGCCAGCACCTCCCAGGGGAGCTCCTATAATTCACCCCTCCACTTT
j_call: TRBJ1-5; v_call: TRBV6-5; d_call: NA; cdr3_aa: CASSSQRNQPQHF; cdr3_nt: TGTGCCAGCAGCTCCCAACGGAATCAGCCCCAGCATTTT
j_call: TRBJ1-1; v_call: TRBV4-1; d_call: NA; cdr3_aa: CASSPSGRGETEAFF; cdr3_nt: TGCGCCAGCAGCCCGTCAGGCAGGGGTGAAACTGAAGCTTTCTTT
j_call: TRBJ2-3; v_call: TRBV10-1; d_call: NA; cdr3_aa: CASSDLLDRSDTQYF; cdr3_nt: TGCGCCAGCAGTGACCTTCTCGATCGGTCAGATACGCAGTATTTT
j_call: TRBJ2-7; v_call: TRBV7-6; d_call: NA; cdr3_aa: CASSLALGGYEQYF; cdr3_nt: TGTGCCAGCAGCTTAGCGCTGGGAGGCTACGAGCAGTACTTC
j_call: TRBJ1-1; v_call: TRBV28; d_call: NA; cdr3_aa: CASSVLSGNTEAFF; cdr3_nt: TGTGCCAGCAGTGTTCTGAGTGGGAACACTGAAGCTTTCTTT
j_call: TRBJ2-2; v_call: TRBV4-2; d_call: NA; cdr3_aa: CASSQQTGRIAGELFF; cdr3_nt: TGTGCCAGCAGCCAACAGACAGGGAGGATTGCCGGGGAGCTGTTTTTT
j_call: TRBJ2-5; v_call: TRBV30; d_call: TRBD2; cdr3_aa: CAWSAWGGETQYF; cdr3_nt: TGTGCCTGGAGTGCCTGGGGGGGAGAGACCCAGTACTTC
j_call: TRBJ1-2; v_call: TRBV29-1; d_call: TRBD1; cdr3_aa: CSGWTGAFYGYTF; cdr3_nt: TGCAGCGGCTGGACAGGGGCATTCTATGGCTACACCTTC
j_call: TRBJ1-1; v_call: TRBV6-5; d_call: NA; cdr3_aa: CASSSYTGTEAFF; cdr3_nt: TGTGCCAGCAGTTCTTATACGGGCACTGAAGCTTTCTTT
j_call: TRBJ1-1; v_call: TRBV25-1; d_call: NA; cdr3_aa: CASSSGTPNTEAFF; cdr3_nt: TGTGCCAGCAGTAGCGGGACGCCGAACACTGAAGCTTTCTTT
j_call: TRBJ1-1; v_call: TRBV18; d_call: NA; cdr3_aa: CASSGREDAEAFF; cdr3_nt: TGTGCCAGCTCCGGCAGGGAGGACGCTGAAGCTTTCTTT
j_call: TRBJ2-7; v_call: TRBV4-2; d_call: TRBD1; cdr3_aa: CASSQPGTGAYEQYF; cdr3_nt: TGTGCCAGCAGCCAACCCGGGACAGGGGCGTACGAGCAGTACTTC
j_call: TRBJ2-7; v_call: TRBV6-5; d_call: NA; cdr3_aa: CASRRTGISYEQYF; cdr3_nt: TGTGCCAGCAGAAGAACAGGGATCTCCTACGAGCAGTACTTC
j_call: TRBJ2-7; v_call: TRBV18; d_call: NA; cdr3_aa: CASSPPASGDEQYF; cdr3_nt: TGTGCCAGCTCACCACCGGCGTCAGGGGACGAGCAGTACTTC
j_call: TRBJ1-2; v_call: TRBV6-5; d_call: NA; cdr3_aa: CASSAEGVHGYTF; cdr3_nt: TGTGCCAGCAGCGCCGAAGGGGTTCATGGCTACACCTTC
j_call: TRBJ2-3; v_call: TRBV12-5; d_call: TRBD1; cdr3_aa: CASGSGTDDTDTQYF; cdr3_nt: TGTGCTAGTGGTTCGGGGACAGACGACACAGATACGCAGTATTTT
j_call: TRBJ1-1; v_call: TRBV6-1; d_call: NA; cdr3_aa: CASRSREDSEAFF; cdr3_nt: TGTGCCAGCAGATCGAGGGAGGACTCTGAAGCTTTCTTT
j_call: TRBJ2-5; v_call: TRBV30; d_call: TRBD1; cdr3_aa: CAWSRDRRQETQYF; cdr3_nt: TGTGCCTGGAGTAGGGACAGGAGACAAGAGACCCAGTACTTC
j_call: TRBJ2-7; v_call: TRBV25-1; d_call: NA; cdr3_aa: CASSDGLGYEQYF; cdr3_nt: TGTGCCAGCAGTGATGGACTGGGCTACGAGCAGTACTTC
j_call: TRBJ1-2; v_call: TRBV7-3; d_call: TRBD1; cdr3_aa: CASSSLQGRGGYTF; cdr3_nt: TGTGCCAGCAGCTCTCTACAGGGGCGGGGTGGCTACACCTTC
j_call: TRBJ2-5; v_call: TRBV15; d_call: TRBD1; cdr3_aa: CATSRDQTGVQTQYF; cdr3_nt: TGTGCCACCAGCAGAGATCAGACAGGGGTACAGACCCAGTACTTC
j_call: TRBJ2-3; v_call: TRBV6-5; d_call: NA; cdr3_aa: CASNAYSTDTQYF; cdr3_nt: TGTGCCAGCAATGCGTATAGCACAGATACGCAGTATTTT
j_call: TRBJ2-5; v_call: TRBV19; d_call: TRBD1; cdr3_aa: CASSLGTGRQETQYF; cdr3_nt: TGTGCCAGTAGCCTCGGGACAGGTCGACAAGAGACCCAGTACTTC
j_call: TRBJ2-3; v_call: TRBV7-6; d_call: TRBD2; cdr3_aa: CASSNERGATDTQYF; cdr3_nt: TGTGCCAGCAGCAACGAGCGGGGGGCCACAGATACGCAGTATTTT